A single sample gave rise to the 31 T cell receptor beta chains below, sequenced in a study of blood T cell repertoires in COVID-19. The data were produced by immunoSEQ multiplex PCR, yet TCRdb's version contains in-frame clones alone and is incomplete. The table includes 200,000 or so clones, roughly 87% detected once. Specimen: peripheral blood. The receptors come from a man aged 35 to 55 with active or convalescent COVID-19.

The genes are TRBV5-6 and TRBJ2-7; 7 bases are shared with TRBD2. The V segment lost 3 bases and the J segment 7 bases; nucleotides outside the gene matches: 16. The germline CDR1 and CDR2 sequences are SGHDT and YYEEEE. This CDR3 has 16 residues. CDR3 DNA sequence: TGTGCCAGCAGCTCTCCAGGGAGGGTAGCGTGGAGGGAGCAGTACTTC. This codes for CASSSPGRVAWREQYF.

The V gene is TRBV6-5, the J gene TRBJ1-1; 8 bases line up with TRBD1. The CDR3 spans 15 residues. Per germline, CDR1 MNHEY and CDR2 SVGAGI. The J segment lost 11 bases and the V segment lost 2 bases, leaving 13 bases of the junction unmatched. The CDR3 DNA reads as TGTGCCAGCAGTTACCCAGAGAACAGGGGGAGAAGGGCTTTCTTT. Protein sequence: CASSYPENRGRRAFF.

The CDR3 DNA reads TGTGCCAGCAGTCGACAGGGGATTCTGTACAATGAGCAGTTCTTC. The encoded protein is CASSRQGILYNEQFF. The V gene is TRBV2, the J gene TRBJ2-1; TRBD1 aligns across 8 bases. The CDR3 is made up of 15 amino acids. Per the germline V gene, CDR1 is SNHLY and CDR2 is FYNNEI. V trimming: 5 bases; J trimming: 4 bases; junction bases outside the gene matches: 7.

V and J are TRBV18 and TRBJ2-5; a possible D gene is TRBD2 (6 bases). Per the germline V gene, CDR1 is KGHSH and CDR2 is LQKENI. CDR3 length: 14 residues. V lost 0 bases to trimming and J lost 5 bases, with 10 bases between them. CDR3 amino acids: CASSPPGGRETQYF. For the CDR3, the DNA is TGTGCCAGCTCACCACCGGGGGGACGGGAGACCCAGTACTTC.

This clone was seen only a few times. This rearrangement joins TRBV5-1 to TRBJ2-7; D gene unclear. CDR1 SGHRS and CDR2 YFSETQ come from the germline V gene. The CDR3 has 14 residues. The germline V and J ends were trimmed by 5 bases and 0 bases, with 12 bases remaining between them. Here the CDR3 reads CASSPSWSSYEQYF. For the CDR3, the DNA is TGCGCCAGCAGTCCCTCGTGGAGCTCCTACGAGCAGTACTTC.

This clone appeared a few times. The chain joins TRBV28 to TRBJ1-2; no reliable D call. Trimming removed 4 bases at V and 3 bases at J, with 9 bases between. The CDR3 consists of 13 residues. CDR1 MDHEN and CDR2 SYDVKM come from the germline V gene. The CDR3 coding sequence is TGTGCCAGCAGTTCCTCGTCTGACTATGGCTACACCTTC. It is translated as CASSSSSDYGYTF.

The V gene is TRBV15, the J gene TRBJ1-1; no firm D call. The CDR3 is made up of 16 amino acids. V dropped 3 bases and J dropped 0 bases, with 14 bases sitting between them. Germline V lookup: CDR1 LNHNV, CDR2 YYDKDF (reference sequence). The CDR3 nucleotides read TGTGCCACCAGCAGTCCTCATTACAGTGTGAACACTGAAGCTTTCTTT. This sequence encodes CATSSPHYSVNTEAFF. The whole variable domain, filled in from reference TRBV15 and TRBJ1-1, reads DAMVIQNPRYQVTQFGKPVTLSCSQTLNHNVMYWYQQKSSQAPKLLFHYYDKDFNNEADTPDNFQSRRPNTSFCFLDIRSPGLGDTAMYLCATSSPHYSVNTEAFFGQGTRLTVV.

This rearrangement joins TRBV19 to TRBJ2-7; 11 bases align to TRBD1. CDR3 size: 15 residues. The V gene's germline CDR1 is LNHDA and CDR2 SQIVND (reference sequence). V lost 3 bases, J lost 7 bases, and 8 bases stayed unmatched. CDR3 bases: TGTGCCAGTAGTATGGGGACAGGGGGTAGGTATGAGCAGTACTTC. Its translation: CASSMGTGGRYEQYF.

The chain couples TRBV5-1 to TRBJ2-3; 11 positions agree with TRBD2. CDR1 is SGHRS, CDR2 YFSETQ, per germline. The CDR3 consists of 15 residues. The V segment lost 4 bases and the J segment 5 bases; nucleotides outside the gene matches: 6. CDR3 sequence reads: CASSNSGGAQDTQYF. CDR3 sequence (DNA): TGCGCCAGCAGCAATAGCGGGGGGGCACAAGATACGCAGTATTTT. The variable domain in full, with the rest retrieved from reference TRBV5-1 and TRBJ2-3, is KAGVTQTPRYLIKTRGQQVTLSCSPISGHRSVSWYQQTPGQGLQFLFEYFSETQRNKGNFPGRFSGRQFSNSRSEMNVSTLELGDSALYLCASSNSGGAQDTQYFGPGTRLTVL.

The V call is TRBV19, the J call TRBJ1-3; TRBD1 aligns across 8 bases. V gave up 6 bases and J gave up 7 bases; unmatched junction bases: 8. CDR1 is LNHDA and CDR2 is SQIVND in the germline V gene (reference sequence). The CDR3 has 14 amino acids. This CDR3 reads CASSDRGRGNTIYF. CDR3 nucleotides: TGTGCCAGTAGCGACAGGGGTCGTGGTAACACCATATATTTT.

There are a few counts of this clone. The rearrangement joins TRBV18 to TRBJ2-5, with 8 bases identical to TRBD1. The CDR3 runs 14 residues. The junction had 5 bases not matched to a gene; V was cut back by 3 bases and J by 5 bases. Germline V gives CDR1 KGHSH, CDR2 LQKENI. The CDR3 DNA is TGTGCCAGCTCACCGGGACAGGCGGCGGAGACCCAGTACTTC. This encodes CASSPGQAAETQYF.

The CDR3, as DNA: TGTGCCAGCAGCGTAGCAGGACAGGGGTACGAGCAGTACTTC. It yields the protein CASSVAGQGYEQYF. V usage is TRBV9 and J usage is TRBJ2-7, with TRBD1 identical over 9 bases. This CDR3 contains 14 residues. V gave up 0 bases and J gave up 4 bases; unmatched junction bases: 2. CDR1 SGDLS and CDR2 YYNGEE come from the germline V gene.

The genes are TRBV7-3 and TRBJ1-6; 7 bases match TRBD1. J was trimmed by 7 bases and V by 4 bases; bases with no gene match: 7. The CDR3 has 15 residues. Germline V gene data show CDR1 as SGHTA and CDR2 as FQGTGA. The CDR3 coding sequence is TGTGCCAGCAGCTCCCAAGGGGGCGCAAATTCACCCCTCCACTTT. Translation gives CASSSQGGANSPLHF.

The V and J genes are TRBV7-2 and TRBJ2-1, with a weak D call TRBD2 (6 bases). CDR1 is SGHTA and CDR2 is FQGNSA in the germline V gene. The CDR3 covers 15 residues. The V and J ends lost 1 base and 2 bases respectively, with 9 bases between them. This CDR3 is CASSLGGVAYNEQFF. The CDR3 DNA reads TGTGCCAGCAGCTTAGGGGGGGTAGCCTACAATGAGCAGTTCTTC.

The genes are TRBV7-9 and TRBJ1-1; 7 bases match TRBD1. Germline V lookup: CDR1 SEHNR, CDR2 FQNEAQ (reference sequence). V was pared by 5 bases and J by 0 bases, with 9 bases of the junction left unmatched. This CDR3 has 16 residues. The CDR3 here is CASSRTLDRLNTEAFF. The DNA for the CDR3 is TGTGCCAGCAGCCGAACCCTGGACAGGTTGAACACTGAAGCTTTCTTT.

The chain has TRBV14 and TRBJ2-1; 10 bases fit TRBD2. CDR3 length: 13 amino acids. CDR1 SGHDN and CDR2 FVKESK come from the germline V gene. Losses at the gene ends were 3 bases for V and 9 bases for J; bases not matched to a gene: 2. CDR3 residues: CASSQVAGGEQFF. The CDR3 bases are TGTGCCAGCAGCCAGGTAGCGGGGGGTGAGCAGTTCTTC.

The chain couples TRBV2 to TRBJ2-2, with 7 nucleotides matching TRBD2. The CDR3 extends over 16 amino acids. J lost 3 bases, V lost 5 bases, and 9 bases had no gene match. Germline CDR1 reads SNHLY; CDR2 reads FYNNEI. DNA of the CDR3: TGTGCCAGCAGTTACCTGTCCGGGGGGTACACCGGGGAGCTGTTTTTT. Translating it yields CASSYLSGGYTGELFF.

The chain carries TRBV5-1 and TRBJ1-1; TRBD1 aligns across 12 bases. CDR3 length: 14 amino acids. CDR1 SGHRS and CDR2 YFSETQ come from the germline V gene. V was pared by 4 bases and J by 5 bases, with 3 bases of the junction left unmatched. DNA for the CDR3: TGCGCCAGCAGCAGGGACAGGGGGCTGACTGAAGCTTTCTTT. Protein: CASSRDRGLTEAFF.

The rearrangement uses TRBV5-4 and TRBJ1-3; 9 bases align to TRBD1. Germline V gives CDR1 SGHNT, CDR2 YYREEE (reference sequence). The CDR3 has 15 residues. Trimming took 3 bases from V and 7 from J; bases not matched to a gene: 8. CDR3 loop: CASSSGTGFRNTIYF. The CDR3, as DNA: TGTGCCAGCAGCTCGGGGACAGGGTTTAGGAACACCATATATTTT.

The V call is TRBV19, the J call TRBJ2-5; D possibly corresponds to TRBD1 (7 bases). The V and J ends lost 6 bases and 4 bases respectively, with 12 bases between them. There are 13 residues in the CDR3. Germline V lookup: CDR1 LNHDA, CDR2 SQIVND (reference sequence). This CDR3 reads CASSRQGGETQYF. CDR3 in DNA: TGTGCCAGTAGCCGACAGGGAGGAGAGACCCAGTACTTC.

This clone was observed a single time. For the CDR3, the DNA is TGTGCCAGCTCACCCGGACTAGGAGGAGATACGCAGTATTTT. Residues: CASSPGLGGDTQYF. The J gene is TRBJ2-3, the V gene TRBV18, with 7 nucleotides matching TRBD2. The CDR3 extends over 14 amino acids. With 3 bases clipped from V and 5 bases from J, the junction kept 5 bases outside the gene matches. Germline V gene lookup returns CDR1 KGHSH and CDR2 LQKENI.

V is TRBV7-8 and J is TRBJ1-1, with D possibly being TRBD1 (6 bases). Germline V gene sequence: CDR1 SGHVS, CDR2 FQNEAQ. CDR3 length: 14 residues. Trimming took 5 bases from V and 5 from J, leaving 15 bases between them. This CDR3 reads CASSIYQGHTEAFF. Here the CDR3 DNA reads TGTGCCAGCAGCATCTATCAGGGGCATACTGAAGCTTTCTTT.

This clone has a handful of counts. This CDR3 is CAWTTSSYEQYF. The CDR3 DNA sequence: TGTGCCTGGACTACTAGTTCGTACGAGCAGTACTTC. The chain is built from TRBV30 and TRBJ2-7; D perhaps matches TRBD2 (5 bases). Trimming took off 4 bases at V and 4 bases at J, with 11 bases between the two ends. The CDR3 runs to 12 residues. Germline V gene sequence: CDR1 GTSNPN, CDR2 SVGIG (reference sequence).

The J gene is TRBJ2-2, the V gene TRBV28; TRBD2 matches at 11 bases. Germline loops: CDR1 MDHEN, CDR2 SYDVKM. V was clipped by 2 bases and J by 0 bases; unmatched bases: 5. The CDR3 is 18 residues long. CDR3 amino acids: CASSLVAGGLTNTGELFF. CDR3 DNA sequence: TGTGCCAGCAGTTTAGTAGCGGGGGGGCTAACGAACACCGGGGAGCTGTTTTTT.

V gene TRBV11-2 combines with J gene TRBJ2-5; D is ambiguous. The CDR3 is made up of 14 amino acids. CDR1 and CDR2 from the germline V gene are SGHAT and FQNNGV. Trimming took off 1 base at V and 0 bases at J, with 6 bases between the two ends. CDR3 in DNA: TGTGCCAGCAGCTTAGGGCAGTACCAAGAGACCCAGTACTTC. Its translation is CASSLGQYQETQYF.

The CDR3 reads CASSGHTGETQYF. Written as DNA, the CDR3 is TGTGCCAGCAGCGGCCACACGGGAGAGACCCAGTACTTC. The chain has TRBV9 and TRBJ2-5; D gene unclear. This CDR3 is 13 amino acids long. The V gene's germline CDR1 is SGDLS and CDR2 YYNGEE. The V and J ends lost 3 bases and 4 bases respectively, with 10 bases between them. Variable domain in full (rest from reference TRBV9 and TRBJ2-5): DSGVTQTPKHLITATGQRVTLRCSPRSGDLSVYWYQQSLDQGLQFLIQYYNGEERAKGNILERFSAQQFPDLHSELNLSSLELGDSALYFCASSGHTGETQYFGPGTRLLVL.

This chain uses TRBV19 with TRBJ2-5, with D perhaps TRBD2 (5 bases). CDR1 is LNHDA, CDR2 SQIVND, per germline (reference sequence). This CDR3 comprises 12 residues. Trimming pared 3 bases from V and 3 bases from J, leaving 5 bases between. CDR3 loop: CASSMREETQYF. CDR3 in DNA: TGTGCCAGTAGTATGAGGGAAGAGACCCAGTACTTC.

The CDR3 reads CATSRERDGDSRGVLFRSQPQHF. Written as DNA, the CDR3 is TGTGCCACCAGCAGAGAGAGGGACGGAGACAGTCGGGGGGTATTATTCCGAAGTCAGCCCCAGCATTTT. V usage is TRBV15 and J usage is TRBJ1-5; a possible D gene is TRBD1 (5 bases). Germline-derived CDR1 and CDR2 are LNHNV and YYDKDF (reference sequence). V was shortened by 0 bases and J by 6 bases, with 36 bases between the two germline ends. This CDR3 has 23 residues.

J is TRBJ2-3 and V is TRBV5-1; 7 bases align to TRBD1. The CDR3 consists of 15 residues. The V gene's germline CDR1 is SGHRS and CDR2 YFSETQ. J lost 3 bases, V lost 0 bases, and 4 bases had no gene match. The CDR3 loop reads CASSLEQGSTDTQYF. DNA for the CDR3: TGCGCCAGCAGCTTGGAACAGGGGTCGACAGATACGCAGTATTTT.

V gene TRBV12-3 or TRBV12-4 combines with J gene TRBJ1-6; 7 bases match TRBD1. Trimming took 5 bases from V and 10 from J; bases not matched to a gene: 5. The CDR3 is 13 residues long. In nucleotides, the CDR3 is TGTGCCAGCAGTATGCAGGGGGAATCACCCCTCCACTTT. It translates to CASSMQGESPLHF.

V gene TRBV27 combines with J gene TRBJ2-1, with D possibly matching TRBD2 (6 bases). Trimming stripped 11 bases from V and 3 bases from J, with 11 bases between. The germline V gene has CDR1 MNHEY and CDR2 SMNVEV (reference sequence). The CDR3 contains 12 residues. CDR3 nucleotide sequence: TGTGCCTGCGGGGCTTACTACAATGAGCAGTTCTTC. This gives the protein CACGAYYNEQFF.